These 12 T cell receptor beta chains were sequenced from one sample in a study of shared clonotypes between healthy human individuals. The data were produced by immunoSEQ multiplex PCR, yet TCRdb's version contains in-frame clones alone and is incomplete. The table includes nearly 1 million clones, less than 85% detected once. Sequencing used memory CD4+ T cells sorted from blood. Subset meaning: CD45RA-negative fraction. These receptors were taken from a man between 18 and 35 years old in good health.

The rearrangement uses TRBV10-3 and TRBJ2-7; tentatively, D is TRBD1 or TRBD2 (5 bases each). The CDR3 has 12 residues. Looked up from germline, CDR1 is ENHRY and CDR2 is SYGVKD. This CDR3 is CATGRTTYEQYF. The CDR3 region has the DNA TGTGCGACGGGACGTACAACCTACGAGCAGTACTTC.

The chain is built from TRBV5-1 and TRBJ2-3; TRBD2 matches 7 bases. The CDR3 spans 14 residues. CDR1 and CDR2 from the germline V gene are SGHRS and YFSETQ. The V segment lost 4 bases and the J segment 5 bases; nucleotides outside the gene matches: 7. The CDR3 bases are TGCGCCAGCAGCCCTGGACTAGTTATAGATACGCAGTATTTT. Translation: CASSPGLVIDTQYF.

This chain links TRBV5-1 with TRBJ2-1; tentatively, D is TRBD2 (6 bases). V gave up 0 bases and J gave up 9 bases, with 19 bases separating them. Germline V CDR1 and CDR2: SGHRS, YFSETQ. This CDR3 has 16 amino acids. CDR3 residues: CASSLANTATRGEQFF. The CDR3 DNA is TGCGCCAGCAGCTTGGCCAACACGGCGACTAGAGGTGAGCAGTTCTTC.

About this clone: Other nucleotide sequences from this sample produce the same CDR3. The chain recombines TRBV9 with TRBJ2-3, with a possible D match to TRBD2 (6 bases). Germline values: CDR1 SGDLS, CDR2 YYNGEE. V gave up 0 bases and J gave up 0 bases, with 8 bases separating them. The CDR3 is 15 residues long. In DNA, the CDR3 is TGTGCCAGCAGCGTAGGACTAGTTAGCACAGATACGCAGTATTTT. It yields the protein CASSVGLVSTDTQYF. Drawing the rest from reference TRBV9 and TRBJ2-3, the complete variable domain is DSGVTQTPKHLITATGQRVTLRCSPRSGDLSVYWYQQSLDQGLQFLIQYYNGEERAKGNILERFSAQQFPDLHSELNLSSLELGDSALYFCASSVGLVSTDTQYFGPGTRLTVL.

This clone was seen more than once but under ten times. V usage is TRBV6-1 and J usage is TRBJ2-7, with 13 bases lining up with TRBD2. The CDR3 is 15 amino acids. V was pared by 6 bases and J by 9 bases, with 11 bases of the junction left unmatched. The V gene's germline CDR1 is MNHNS and CDR2 SASEGT. The CDR3 protein is CASREVTSGGPVQYF. The CDR3 DNA sequence: TGTGCCAGCAGGGAGGTGACTAGCGGGGGGCCCGTGCAGTACTTC.

A word on this clone: This sample also contains other DNA sequences that code for the same CDR3. CDR3 sequence reads: CASRETGGTEAFF. CDR3 in DNA: TGTGCCAGTAGAGAGACAGGGGGCACTGAAGCTTTCTTT. The V call is TRBV19, the J call TRBJ1-1; 9 bases are shared with TRBD1. This CDR3 has 13 residues. Germline CDR1 is LNHDA and CDR2 is SQIVND (reference sequence). After removal of 6 bases from V and 4 bases from J, the junction contained 3 bases not matched to a gene.

Worth noting for this clone: The sample has other DNA sequences that encode this CDR3 too. The chain links TRBV18 to TRBJ2-6; D is uncertain. The germline V and J ends were trimmed by 2 bases and 4 bases, with 3 bases remaining between them. This CDR3 is 13 amino acids long. Germline assignment: CDR1 KGHSH and CDR2 LQKENI. The CDR3 sequence: CASSPDGANVLTF. The CDR3 coding sequence is TGTGCCAGCTCACCAGACGGGGCCAACGTCCTGACTTTC.

This chain connects TRBV5-1 to TRBJ2-5; D gene uncertain. The CDR3 runs 13 residues. V was clipped by 2 bases and J by 7 bases, with 12 bases between them. Germline assignment: CDR1 SGHRS and CDR2 YFSETQ. In DNA form, the CDR3 reads TGCGCCAGCAGCTTAAGGCCGACGGGGACCCAGTACTTC. Residues: CASSLRPTGTQYF.

The chain couples TRBV5-1 to TRBJ1-2, with D unresolved. Germline values: CDR1 SGHRS, CDR2 YFSETQ. Trimming cost V 4 bases and J 7 bases, with 17 bases left between them. There are 14 residues in the CDR3. The CDR3 nucleotides are TGCGCCAGCAGCCCCGGGTCCGGATCCGGTGGCTACACCTTC. This gives the protein CASSPGSGSGGYTF.

The V and J genes are TRBV6-5 and TRBJ1-1; perhaps TRBD1 as D (6 bases). Germline V CDR1 and CDR2: MNHEY, SVGAGI. The length of the CDR3 is 16 residues. Trimming left V 0 bases short and J 4 bases short, with 15 bases between. The DNA of the CDR3 is TGTGCCAGCAGTTACTCTGTCAGGGGAAGAGGCACTGAAGCTTTCTTT. This codes for CASSYSVRGRGTEAFF.

The chain uses TRBV9 and TRBJ2-2; 9 positions agree with TRBD2. Germline V lookup: CDR1 SGDLS, CDR2 YYNGEE. J gave up 1 base and V 2 bases, and 6 bases lay outside the gene matches. CDR3 length: 17 amino acids. CDR3 bases: TGTGCCAGCAGCGTTGATAGCGGGAGTTGGAACACCGGGGAGCTGTTTTTT. As protein: CASSVDSGSWNTGELFF. The full variable domain, in which reference TRBV9 and TRBJ2-2 provide the parts outside the CDR3, is DSGVTQTPKHLITATGQRVTLRCSPRSGDLSVYWYQQSLDQGLQFLIQYYNGEERAKGNILERFSAQQFPDLHSELNLSSLELGDSALYFCASSVDSGSWNTGELFFGEGSRLTVL.

Remarks on this clone: This specimen includes other DNA sequences encoding the same CDR3. The chain joins TRBV20-1 to TRBJ2-1, with no clear D. This CDR3 is 11 amino acids long. CDR1 is DFQATT, CDR2 SNEGSKA, per germline (reference sequence). V gave up 6 bases and J gave up 5 bases, with 8 bases separating them. CDR3 DNA: TGCAGTGCCCACGGCAACAATGAGCAGTTCTTC. Translated: CSAHGNNEQFF.